Each of the 19 T cell receptor beta chains below was sequenced from the same sample in a study of beta chain features in type 1 diabetes. cDNA synthesis used the whole RNA isolate, giving expressed TCRB sequences. The table came from immunoSEQ multiplex PCR; TCRdb's copy has only in-frame clones and leaves some out. This sample has around 310,000 clones, with approximately 10% found just once. The material sequenced was naive CD4+ T cells from blood. These TCRs come from a woman between 25 and 40 years old in good health.

The V call is TRBV30, the J call TRBJ2-3; 8 bases align to TRBD1. Unmatched junction bases numbered 9, after V lost 4 bases and J lost 3 bases. The germline V gene encodes CDR1 GTSNPN and CDR2 SVGIG (reference sequence). This CDR3 spans 15 amino acids. The CDR3 nucleotides are TGTGCCTGGACCGTAGGACAGGGAAGTACAGATACGCAGTATTTT. The encoded protein is CAWTVGQGSTDTQYF.

The chain joins TRBV19 to TRBJ2-3, with a possible D match to TRBD2 (6 bases). Germline V gives CDR1 LNHDA, CDR2 SQIVND (reference sequence). V gave up 6 bases and J gave up 1 base, with 14 bases separating them. The length of the CDR3 is 15 residues. In DNA form, the CDR3 reads TGTGCCAGTAGGGTGGTTAGCGGAGGCACAGATACGCAGTATTTT. Residues: CASRVVSGGTDTQYF.

This clone appeared a few times. The gene calls are TRBV19 and TRBJ2-5, with D unclear. From germline, CDR1 is LNHDA and CDR2 SQIVND (reference sequence). V was pared by 7 bases and J by 3 bases, with 12 bases between. The CDR3 totals 13 residues. The CDR3, as DNA: TGTGCCAGTACCACTGGAGTGAAAGAGACCCAGTACTTC. It yields the protein CASTTGVKETQYF.

The V gene is TRBV7-2, the J gene TRBJ2-7, with D possibly being TRBD1 (5 bases). The CDR3 has 16 amino acids. Germline loops: CDR1 SGHTA, CDR2 FQGNSA. V was cut by 0 bases and J by 0 bases, with 12 bases left in between. The CDR3, as DNA: TGTGCCAGCAGCTTAGCATCAGGGCCCGGCTCCTACGAGCAGTACTTC. This encodes CASSLASGPGSYEQYF.

About this clone itself: In this CDR3 the conserved last residue, phenylalanine or tryptophan, is missing, so a read error is likely. CDR3 protein: CASSQRRQGGATDTQYL. As DNA, the CDR3 is TGCGCCAGCAGCCAGAGGAGGCAGGGGGGAGCGACAGATACGCAGTATCTT. The V call is TRBV4-3, the J call TRBJ2-3; TRBD1 is a possible D gene (7 bases). The ends were cut back, 3 bases at V and 3 bases at J, with 19 bases in the middle. Per germline, CDR1 LGHNA and CDR2 YSLEER. CDR3 length: 17 amino acids.

The genes are TRBV19 and TRBJ2-3; possible D gene TRBD1, 6 bases. The V gene lost 8 bases and the J gene lost 0 bases, with 12 bases spanning the gap. The CDR3 loop spans 14 amino acids. CDR1 and CDR2 (germline): LNHDA, SQIVND (reference sequence). The CDR3 spells CASGQIFSTDTQYF. In DNA form, the CDR3 reads TGTGCCAGTGGACAGATCTTTAGCACAGATACGCAGTATTTT.

The V gene is TRBV5-1, the J gene TRBJ2-1; 13 nucleotides align to TRBD2. CDR1 is SGHRS, CDR2 YFSETQ, per germline. This CDR3 is built from 17 residues. The V segment lost 3 bases and the J segment 5 bases; nucleotides outside the gene matches: 8. CDR3 nucleotide sequence: TGCGCCAGCAGCTCCGGGACTAGCGGGATGTTAGACAATGAGCAGTTCTTC. It is translated as CASSSGTSGMLDNEQFF.

This chain connects TRBV29-1 to TRBJ2-7; D uncertain. CDR3 length equals 14 residues. Germline lookup yields CDR1 SQVTM and CDR2 ANQGSEA. V gave up 5 bases and J gave up 6 bases, with 20 bases separating them. For the CDR3, the DNA is TGCAGCGTTTCATTCCCCGGCACTACCTCCGAGCAGTACTTC. It specifies CSVSFPGTTSEQYF.

V is TRBV6-5 and J is TRBJ1-2; a possible D gene is TRBD1 (6 bases). Trimming stripped 6 bases from V and 5 bases from J, with 16 bases between. Germline assignment: CDR1 MNHEY and CDR2 SVGAGI. The CDR3 totals 14 residues. CDR3 sequence (DNA): TGTGCCAGCAGCCACGAGGGAGGGGGGTATGGCTACACCTTC. This translates into CASSHEGGGYGYTF.

This rearrangement joins TRBV19 to TRBJ2-3; 8 bases are shared with TRBD1. Germline CDR1 LNHDA, CDR2 SQIVND (reference sequence). J gave up 0 bases and V 4 bases, and 0 bases lay outside the gene matches. The CDR3 contains 14 residues. CDR3 sequence: CASSRTGSTDTQYF. The CDR3 bases are TGTGCCAGTAGTAGGACAGGGAGCACAGATACGCAGTATTTT.

This clone was counted a few times. This chain joins TRBV19 and TRBJ2-3; 12 bases fit TRBD2. V gave up 6 bases and J gave up 0 bases; unmatched junction bases: 1. The CDR3 is 15 residues long. From germline, CDR1 is LNHDA and CDR2 SQIVND (reference sequence). CDR3 protein: CASRGTSGSTDTQYF. In DNA form, the CDR3 reads TGTGCCAGTAGAGGGACTAGCGGGAGCACAGATACGCAGTATTTT. Drawing the rest from reference TRBV19 and TRBJ2-3, the complete variable domain is DGGITQSPKYLFRKEGQNVTLSCEQNLNHDAMYWYRQDPGQGLRLIYYSQIVNDFQKGDIAEGYSVSREKKESFPLTVTSAQKNPTAFYLCASRGTSGSTDTQYFGPGTRLTVL.

This sequence joins TRBV28 and TRBJ2-3, with 9 bases matching TRBD1. CDR3 length: 15 amino acids. Trimming cost V 6 bases and J 6 bases; bases outside gene matches: 10. CDR1 and CDR2 from the germline V gene are MDHEN and SYDVKM. In nucleotides, the CDR3 is TGTGCCAGCAGCTTGCCGTTGACAGGGGGGGATACGCAGTATTTT. This gives the protein CASSLPLTGGDTQYF. Drawing the rest from reference TRBV28 and TRBJ2-3, the complete variable domain is DVKVTQSSRYLVKRTGEKVFLECVQDMDHENMFWYRQDPGLGLRLIYFSYDVKMKEKGDIPEGYSVSREKKERFSLILESASTNQTSMYLCASSLPLTGGDTQYFGPGTRLTVL.

This clone was counted only a few times. The J gene is TRBJ1-1, the V gene TRBV5-1, with D possibly being TRBD1 (5 bases). CDR1 SGHRS and CDR2 YFSETQ come from the germline V gene. The CDR3 totals 13 residues. Deletions cut 2 bases from V and 1 base from J, with 6 bases between. The CDR3 is CASSFGQNTEAFF. The CDR3 coding sequence is TGCGCCAGCAGCTTCGGACAGAACACTGAAGCTTTCTTT.

This chain joins TRBV18 and TRBJ2-7; 7 bases map to TRBD1. Germline V gene lookup returns CDR1 KGHSH and CDR2 LQKENI. The CDR3 is 17 residues long. The ends lost 3 bases at V and 0 bases at J; junction bases unmatched: 11. CDR3 DNA sequence: TGTGCCAGCTCACCGACCGGAGACAGGGCCCTCTCCTACGAGCAGTACTTC. This encodes CASSPTGDRALSYEQYF.

This clone was observed a handful of times. V and J are TRBV6-6 and TRBJ1-1; no firm D call. The germline V gene encodes CDR1 MNHNY and CDR2 SVGAGI (reference sequence). V was clipped by 7 bases and J by 4 bases, with 13 bases between them. The CDR3 length is 13 residues. As DNA, the CDR3 is TGTGCCAGCACCCCGCCGGGATCCACTGAAGCTTTCTTT. Its protein is CASTPPGSTEAFF.

In its sample, this clone was seen a few times. The V call is TRBV28, the J call TRBJ2-7; 8 nucleotides match TRBD1. The CDR3 covers 16 residues. Germline trimming cut 5 bases from V and 5 bases from J; bases unmatched to any gene: 14. The germline V gene has CDR1 MDHEN and CDR2 SYDVKM. CDR3 nucleotides: TGTGCCAGCAGTCCTTGGGCGACAGGGGCCGGCAACGAGCAGTACTTC. This codes for CASSPWATGAGNEQYF.

This clone was counted only a few times. V is TRBV30 and J is TRBJ2-5; the D call may be TRBD1 or TRBD2 (5 bases each). Germline V lookup: CDR1 GTSNPN, CDR2 SVGIG (reference sequence). There are 14 residues in the CDR3. V lost 8 bases and J lost 6, with 22 bases in between. The DNA for the CDR3 is TGTGCCGGGACCTTGAGAGGGCACGAAAAGACCCAGTACTTC. It encodes CAGTLRGHEKTQYF.

This clone was detected a few times. This sequence joins TRBV18 and TRBJ2-7, with TRBD2 as a possible D gene (5 bases). CDR1 is KGHSH, CDR2 LQKENI, per germline. The CDR3 has 15 residues. Trimming left V 6 bases short and J 2 bases short, with 17 bases between. CDR3 sequence reads: CASSSYNYGTYEQYF. The CDR3 DNA reads as TGTGCCAGCTCTTCGTATAATTACGGGACCTACGAGCAGTACTTC.

The V and J genes are TRBV5-4 and TRBJ2-7; possible D gene TRBD2, 7 bases. This CDR3 comprises 16 residues. With 4 bases removed from V and 0 bases from J, the gap between germline ends came to 17 bases. Germline V gene data show CDR1 as SGHNT and CDR2 as YYREEE (reference sequence). DNA of the CDR3: TGTGCCAGCAGCCCCGGGGGGCGGGCGAGCTCCTACGAGCAGTACTTC. Translated: CASSPGGRASSYEQYF.